Following are 25 T cell receptor beta chains from one sample sequenced in a study of cytomegalovirus exposure and HLA in healthy donors. The PCR had 60 Vbeta and 13 Jbeta primers. Only in-frame clones appear in the TCRdb table, and some are missing; sequencing was by immunoSEQ multiplex PCR. The sample contains 95,000 to 100,000 clones, less than 9.5% of which appear only once. Input material: PBMCs. These receptors all come from a man between 45 and 60 years old in good health and CMV-seropositive.

The rearrangement uses TRBV6-6 and TRBJ2-1, with TRBD1 matching over 9 bases. After removal of 5 bases from V and 4 bases from J, the junction contained 6 bases not matched to a gene. The CDR3 runs 15 residues. CDR1 is MNHNY and CDR2 is SVGAGI in the germline V gene (reference sequence). The CDR3 DNA is TGTGCCAGCAGTCAACCGGGACAGGGTTACAATGAGCAGTTCTTC. Amino acids: CASSQPGQGYNEQFF.

This clone has only a few counts. The rearrangement joins TRBV4-3 to TRBJ1-3; 8 bases are a match to TRBD1. CDR3 size: 16 residues. In germline, CDR1 is LGHNA, CDR2 YSLEER. J gave up 1 base and V 1 base, and 3 bases lay outside the gene matches. CDR3 sequence (DNA): TGCGCCAGCAGCCAAGCTAGGACAGGGTCTGGAAACACCATATATTTT. It is translated as CASSQARTGSGNTIYF.

Only a few counts were recorded for this clone. The chain carries TRBV28 and TRBJ1-2; 10 nucleotides align to TRBD1. The V gene's germline CDR1 is MDHEN and CDR2 SYDVKM. V lost 6 bases, J lost 3 bases, and 7 bases stayed unmatched. The CDR3 runs to 15 residues. The CDR3 region has the DNA TGTGCCAGCAGCCGTGACAGGGGGCACTACTATGGCTACACCTTC. Amino acids: CASSRDRGHYYGYTF.

The chain couples TRBV6-1 to TRBJ1-5; 7 nucleotides agree with TRBD1. This CDR3 is built from 13 residues. J was trimmed by 1 base and V by 6 bases; bases with no gene match: 0. Per the germline V gene, CDR1 is MNHNS and CDR2 is SASEGT. In DNA, the CDR3 is TGTGCCAGCAGGGGACAGAGCAATCAGCCCCAGCATTTT. Protein sequence: CASRGQSNQPQHF.

The chain employs TRBV4-2 and TRBJ2-7; 9 bases are shared with TRBD2. The CDR3 sequence is 17 residues long. J was trimmed by 5 bases and V by 0 bases; bases with no gene match: 11. Germline V gene sequence: CDR1 LGHNA, CDR2 YNFKEQ. In DNA form, the CDR3 reads TGTGCCAGCAGCCAAGAGCTTACGGGACTAGCTTTCCACGAGCAGTACTTC. Its translation: CASSQELTGLAFHEQYF.

The rearrangement uses TRBV5-1 and TRBJ2-3; TRBD2 matches 11 bases. The CDR3 runs to 14 residues. Germline V gene sequence: CDR1 SGHRS, CDR2 YFSETQ. V was pared by 4 bases and J by 3 bases, with 1 base of the junction left unmatched. The CDR3 loop is CASSTSGRTDTQYF. CDR3 in DNA: TGCGCCAGCAGCACTAGCGGGAGAACAGATACGCAGTATTTT.

This sequence joins TRBV5-4 and TRBJ1-2, with 10 bases lining up with TRBD1. CDR1 is SGHNT, CDR2 YYREEE, per germline (reference sequence). V gave up 2 bases and J gave up 8 bases; unmatched junction bases: 3. CDR3 size: 13 residues. The CDR3 DNA sequence: TGTGCCAGCAGCTTTGACAGGGGGCGGGGCTACACCTTC. It encodes CASSFDRGRGYTF.

On this clone: Its ends do not fully match the called genes, so a read error is possible. V usage is TRBV7-8 and J usage is TRBJ1-5, with D unclear. Germline V gene sequence: CDR1 SGHVS, CDR2 FQNEAQ. CDR3 length: 15 amino acids. CDR3 protein: CASSLGHASDQPQHF. The CDR3 DNA is TGTGCCAGCAGCCTAGGGCATGCTAGCGATCAGCCCCAGCATTTT. Combining the CDR3 with reference TRBV7-8 and TRBJ1-5 gives the whole variable domain GAGVSQSPRYKVAKRGQDVALRCDPISGHVSLFWYQQALGQGPEFLTYFQNEAQLDKSGLPSDRFFAERPEGSVSTLKIQRTQQEDSAVYLCASSLGHASDQPQHFGDGTRLSIL.

This clone was detected ten times or more. The chain is built from TRBV7-6 and TRBJ1-2; 8 bases fit TRBD1. Trimming removed 5 bases from V and 8 bases from J; junction bases left unmatched: 10. CDR3 length equals 14 residues. Germline V lookup: CDR1 SGHVS, CDR2 FNYEAQ. This CDR3 reads CASSPTGTGGGYTF. CDR3 bases: TGTGCCAGCAGCCCCACCGGGACAGGAGGAGGCTACACCTTC.

The table lists this clone with a few counts. V is TRBV6-5 and J is TRBJ1-3; no clear D. CDR3 length equals 15 residues. Trimming pared 6 bases from V and 0 bases from J, leaving 12 bases between. From germline, CDR1 is MNHEY and CDR2 SVGAGI. The CDR3 spells CASRKELLSGNTIYF. As DNA, the CDR3 is TGTGCCAGCAGAAAGGAGCTGCTCTCTGGAAACACCATATATTTT.

This clone showed up just a few times. The gene calls are TRBV2 and TRBJ2-7, with D possibly TRBD2 on 6 matching bases. V dropped 6 bases and J dropped 0 bases, with 21 bases sitting between them. The length of the CDR3 is 17 residues. CDR1 and CDR2 from the germline V gene are SNHLY and FYNNEI. CDR3 DNA sequence: TGTGCCAGCAGCGTCGGAGGGGCTATCAAGAGCTCCTACGAGCAGTACTTC. Translated: CASSVGGAIKSSYEQYF.

This clone was seen more than once but under ten times. The V gene is TRBV27, the J gene TRBJ1-2, with 9 bases fitting TRBD1. The CDR3 is 14 residues long. The germline CDR1 and CDR2 sequences are MNHEY and SMNVEV (reference sequence). The V segment lost 3 bases and the J segment 4 bases; nucleotides outside the gene matches: 3. CDR3 amino acids: CASSLGTGPYGYTF. The DNA of the CDR3 is TGTGCCAGCAGTTTGGGGACAGGGCCCTATGGCTACACCTTC.

V is TRBV9 and J is TRBJ2-1; possible D gene TRBD1, 5 bases. This CDR3 contains 12 residues. Trimming cost V 1 base and J 9 bases, with 8 bases left between them. Germline V CDR1 and CDR2: SGDLS, YYNGEE. CDR3 in amino acids: CASSVWGGEQFF. The CDR3 nucleotides are TGTGCCAGCAGCGTATGGGGCGGTGAGCAGTTCTTC.

This clone was seen only a few times. V usage is TRBV10-3 and J usage is TRBJ2-7; D call uncertain. The V gene's germline CDR1 is ENHRY and CDR2 SYGVKD. Trimming removed 2 bases from V and 5 bases from J, with 10 bases in between. The CDR3 is 13 amino acids. The DNA for the CDR3 is TGTGCCATCAGTGAGGACTCCTTCCACGAGCAGTACTTC. This translates into CAISEDSFHEQYF.

This clone was picked up a small number of times. The CDR3 loop reads CASSGGQGAYTEAFF. DNA for the CDR3: TGTGCCAGCAGCGGGGGACAGGGGGCGTATACTGAAGCTTTCTTT. This chain joins TRBV9 and TRBJ1-1; TRBD1 matches at 12 bases. Germline V gene lookup returns CDR1 SGDLS and CDR2 YYNGEE. The CDR3 is made up of 15 amino acids. The V gene end was trimmed by 3 bases and the J gene end by 5 bases; junction bases not matched to a gene: 5.

There are a few counts of this clone. V usage is TRBV19 and J usage is TRBJ2-1; TRBD2 matches 10 bases. Unmatched junction bases numbered 18, after V lost 6 bases and J lost 10 bases. Germline-derived CDR1 and CDR2 are LNHDA and SQIVND (reference sequence). This CDR3 spans 17 amino acids. The CDR3 is CASSLAAGSGRAREQFF. CDR3 DNA sequence: TGTGCCAGTAGCTTGGCTGCGGGGAGCGGGAGGGCCAGGGAGCAGTTCTTC. Together with reference TRBV19 and TRBJ2-1, the CDR3 gives the full variable domain: DGGITQSPKYLFRKEGQNVTLSCEQNLNHDAMYWYRQDPGQGLRLIYYSQIVNDFQKGDIAEGYSVSREKKESFPLTVTSAQKNPTAFYLCASSLAAGSGRAREQFFGPGTRLTVL.

V and J are TRBV9 and TRBJ1-4, with D perhaps matching TRBD1 (5 bases). The V end was cut by 3 bases, the J end by 4 bases, with 13 bases between. Germline CDR1 is SGDLS and CDR2 is YYNGEE. The CDR3 has 15 amino acids. This chain's CDR3 is CASSEQDRGNEKLFF. The CDR3 DNA reads as TGTGCCAGCAGCGAACAGGATAGGGGTAATGAAAAACTGTTTTTT. The full variable domain, its missing parts supplied by reference TRBV9 and TRBJ1-4, is DSGVTQTPKHLITATGQRVTLRCSPRSGDLSVYWYQQSLDQGLQFLIQYYNGEERAKGNILERFSAQQFPDLHSELNLSSLELGDSALYFCASSEQDRGNEKLFFGSGTQLSVL.

The chain employs TRBV6-5 and TRBJ2-3, with D possibly matching TRBD1 (6 bases). The V gene lost 6 bases and the J gene lost 3 bases, with 16 bases spanning the gap. The germline V gene encodes CDR1 MNHEY and CDR2 SVGAGI. This CDR3 spans 15 amino acids. The CDR3, as DNA: TGTGCCAGCAGGGGGGTTAGGGGGAGAACAGATACGCAGTATTTT. Translating gives CASRGVRGRTDTQYF.

This chain uses TRBV27 with TRBJ2-7; D may be TRBD2 (7 bases). Trimming stripped 8 bases from V and 3 bases from J, with 23 bases between. There are 16 residues in the CDR3. Germline CDR1 is MNHEY and CDR2 is SMNVEV (reference sequence). The CDR3 coding sequence is TGTGCCAGCGTTTGTGAGAAAGGGGGGGCGCTCTACGAGCAGTACTTC. Amino acids: CASVCEKGGALYEQYF.

The DNA for the CDR3 is TGTGCCAGCAGCTTAGGGGGAGGGGAGTACTTC. Its protein is CASSLGGGEYF. The chain links TRBV11-2 to TRBJ2-7; 7 bases are a match to TRBD2. This CDR3 region has 11 residues. J gave up 11 bases and V 1 base, and 2 bases lay outside the gene matches. CDR1 is SGHAT and CDR2 is FQNNGV in the germline V gene.

The chain recombines TRBV5-5 with TRBJ2-3; D is unclear. The CDR3 runs 17 residues. Germline CDR1 and CDR2: SGHKS and YYEKEE (reference sequence). With 0 bases removed from V and 1 base from J, the gap between germline ends came to 15 bases. CDR3 sequence reads: CASSLVLTLAGTDTQYF. CDR3 DNA sequence: TGTGCCAGCAGCTTGGTCCTCACCCTGGCTGGCACAGATACGCAGTATTTT.

For this clone: This CDR3 is also generated by other DNA sequences in the sample. The CDR3, as DNA: TGTGCCAGCAGTCACGGACAGGAAGGGTCACCCCTCCACTTT. Translated, it gives CASSHGQEGSPLHF. J is TRBJ1-6 and V is TRBV2; 7 bases map to TRBD1. The CDR3 extends over 14 amino acids. Germline CDR1 is SNHLY and CDR2 is FYNNEI. The trim removed 5 bases at V and 10 bases at J, leaving 8 bases unmatched.

This clone has just a few counts. V is TRBV28 and J is TRBJ2-4; D is unresolved. Germline loops: CDR1 MDHEN, CDR2 SYDVKM. The CDR3 sequence is 16 residues long. V was clipped by 6 bases and J by 0 bases, with 15 bases between them. In DNA, the CDR3 is TGTGCCAGCAGCTCCCTTGGAGCCTTAGCCAAAAACATTCAGTACTTC. Translated: CASSSLGALAKNIQYF.

The V call is TRBV12-5, the J call TRBJ2-1, with a possible D match to TRBD2 (6 bases). This CDR3 is built from 17 residues. Germline loops: CDR1 LGHNT, CDR2 FRNRAP. V shed 0 bases and J shed 0 bases, with 12 bases lying between them. The CDR3 spells CASGLVWAGSSYNEQFF. The DNA of the CDR3 is TGTGCTAGTGGTTTGGTATGGGCCGGGAGCTCCTACAATGAGCAGTTCTTC.

This clone was counted only a few times. This CDR3 is CASSETGVAFF. DNA of the CDR3: TGTGCCAGCAGTGAAACGGGAGTAGCTTTCTTT. The chain employs TRBV6-1 and TRBJ1-1, with D unresolved. From germline, CDR1 is MNHNS and CDR2 SASEGT. The CDR3 runs 11 residues. The V gene lost 2 bases and the J gene lost 10 bases, with 8 bases spanning the gap.